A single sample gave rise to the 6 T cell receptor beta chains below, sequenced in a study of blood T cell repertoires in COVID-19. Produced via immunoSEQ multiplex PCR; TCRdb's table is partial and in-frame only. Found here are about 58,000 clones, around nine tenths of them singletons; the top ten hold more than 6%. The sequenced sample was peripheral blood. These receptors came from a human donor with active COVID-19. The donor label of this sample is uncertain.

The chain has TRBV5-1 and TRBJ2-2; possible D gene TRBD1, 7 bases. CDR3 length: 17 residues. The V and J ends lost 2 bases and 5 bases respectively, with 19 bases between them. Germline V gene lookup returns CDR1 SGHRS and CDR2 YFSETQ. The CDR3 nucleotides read TGCGCCAGCAGCTTCTCCCTTGGGGCAGGGGGGACCGGGGAGCTGTTTTTT. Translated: CASSFSLGAGGTGELFF.

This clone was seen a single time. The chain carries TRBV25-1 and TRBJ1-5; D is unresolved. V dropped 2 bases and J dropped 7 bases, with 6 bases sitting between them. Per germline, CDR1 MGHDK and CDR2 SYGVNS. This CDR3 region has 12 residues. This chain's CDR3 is CASSEGQQPQHF. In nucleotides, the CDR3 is TGTGCCAGCAGTGAAGGGCAGCAGCCCCAGCATTTT.

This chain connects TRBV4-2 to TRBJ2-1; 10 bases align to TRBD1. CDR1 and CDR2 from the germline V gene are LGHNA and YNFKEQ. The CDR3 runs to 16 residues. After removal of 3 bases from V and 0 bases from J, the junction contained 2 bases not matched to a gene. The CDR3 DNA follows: TGTGCCAGCAGCCAGGGGGACAGGGGCTCCTACAATGAGCAGTTCTTC. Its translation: CASSQGDRGSYNEQFF.

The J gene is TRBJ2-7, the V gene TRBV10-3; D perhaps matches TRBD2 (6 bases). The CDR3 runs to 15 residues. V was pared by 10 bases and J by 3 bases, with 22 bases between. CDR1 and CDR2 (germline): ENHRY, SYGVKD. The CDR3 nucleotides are TGTGCCACCAGATTGGGGGGAAGAAGCTACTACGAGCAGTACTTC. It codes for CATRLGGRSYYEQYF.

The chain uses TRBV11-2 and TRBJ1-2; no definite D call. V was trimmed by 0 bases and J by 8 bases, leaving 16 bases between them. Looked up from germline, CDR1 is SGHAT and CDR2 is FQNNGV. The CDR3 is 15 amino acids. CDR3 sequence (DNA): TGTGCCAGCAGCTTAGATTTTTCGGGGTCTGGCGGCTACACCTTC. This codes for CASSLDFSGSGGYTF.

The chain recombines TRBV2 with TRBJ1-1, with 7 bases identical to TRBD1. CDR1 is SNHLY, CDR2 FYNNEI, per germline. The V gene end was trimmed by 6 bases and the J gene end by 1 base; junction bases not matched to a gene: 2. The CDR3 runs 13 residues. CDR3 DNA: TGTGCCAGCAGGGGGGACAGGAACACTGAAGCTTTCTTT. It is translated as CASRGDRNTEAFF.